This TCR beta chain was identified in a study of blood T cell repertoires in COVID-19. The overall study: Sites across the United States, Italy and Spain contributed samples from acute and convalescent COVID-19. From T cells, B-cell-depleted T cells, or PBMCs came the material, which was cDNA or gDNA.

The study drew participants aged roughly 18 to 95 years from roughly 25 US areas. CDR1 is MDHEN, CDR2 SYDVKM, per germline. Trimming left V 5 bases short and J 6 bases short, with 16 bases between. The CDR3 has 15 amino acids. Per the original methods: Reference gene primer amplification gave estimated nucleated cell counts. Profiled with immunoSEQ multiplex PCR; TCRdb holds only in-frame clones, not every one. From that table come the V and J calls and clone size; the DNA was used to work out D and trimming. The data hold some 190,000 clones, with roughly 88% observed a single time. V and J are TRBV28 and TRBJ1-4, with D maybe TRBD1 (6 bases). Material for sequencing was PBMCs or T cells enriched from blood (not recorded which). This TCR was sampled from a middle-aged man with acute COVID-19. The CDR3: CASSAPRGKHEKLFF. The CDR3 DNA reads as TGTGCCAGCAGTGCCCCTAGGGGGAAACATGAAAAACTGTTTTTT. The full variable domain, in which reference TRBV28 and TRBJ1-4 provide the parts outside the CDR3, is DVKVTQSSRYLVKRTGEKVFLECVQDMDHENMFWYRQDPGLGLRLIYFSYDVKMKEKGDIPEGYSVSREKKERFSLILESASTNQTSMYLCASSAPRGKHEKLFFGSGTQLSVL.